These T cell receptor beta chains were read from a single sample in a study of CD8 T cells in ankylosing spondylitis. TCRdb redid the calling of the 5' RACE reads with MiXCR, one entry per CDR3 protein. The table includes roughly 700,000 distinct CDR3 sequences, 19% detected once. Sequencing used blood, either unsorted or a sorted T cell fraction (not recorded which). These receptors were taken from a male donor with ankylosing spondylitis. The CDR3 runs from the conserved cysteine through the conserved F or W. Each record gives: clone size, D gene, J gene, V gene, CDR3 protein, CDR3 DNA. D genes are given only for firm matches. Rows may omit the clone size; those that give it use once, few, many or a size class.

few | TRBD1 | TRBJ2-1 | TRBV4-2 | CASSTQGNPYNEQFF | TGTGCCAGCAGCACACAGGGGAATCCCTACAATGAGCAGTTCTTC
few | TRBD2 | TRBJ2-3 | TRBV6-5 | CASSYRAGGPDTQYF | TGTGCCAGCAGTTACCGGGCGGGAGGCCCAGATACGCAGTATTTT
few | TRBD1 | TRBJ1-4 | TRBV25-1 | CASSEFSQGNEKLFF | TGTGCCAGCAGTGAATTTTCACAGGGGAATGAAAAACTGTTTTTT
few | NA | TRBJ2-7 | TRBV20-1 | CSARRGTLDEQYF | TGCAGTGCTAGGCGCGGGACACTGGACGAGCAGTACTTC
few | NA | TRBJ1-4 | TRBV20-1 | CSARDSRQSNEKLFF | TGCAGTGCTAGAGATTCGCGGCAGTCTAATGAAAAACTGTTTTTT
NA | TRBD2 | TRBJ2-1 | TRBV7-2 | CASSLAPGGPYNEQFF | TGTGCCAGCAGCTTAGCGCCGGGAGGGCCCTACAATGAGCAGTTCTTC
few | TRBD1 | TRBJ1-5 | TRBV12-3/TRBV12-4 | CASSLQGVQPQHF | TGTGCCAGCAGTCTACAGGGGGTCCAGCCCCAGCATTTT
NA | TRBD2 | TRBJ2-1 | TRBV20-1 | CSAFLLGLAENNEQFF | TGCAGTGCTTTTCTCCTCGGACTAGCGGAAAACAATGAGCAGTTCTTC
NA | NA | TRBJ1-1 | TRBV4-3 | CASSQDVQGWGTEAFF | TGCGCCAGCAGCCAAGATGTCCAGGGATGGGGCACTGAAGCTTTCTTT
few | NA | TRBJ1-1 | TRBV6-1 | CASSEAQRHTEAFF | TGTGCCAGCAGTGAAGCACAGAGGCACACTGAAGCTTTCTTT
few | NA | TRBJ1-3 | TRBV12-3/TRBV12-4 | CASSLAGVYTGNTIYF | TGTGCCAGCAGTTTGGCGGGGGTCTATACTGGAAACACCATATATTTT
few | TRBD1 | TRBJ2-1 | TRBV5-1 | CASRYGQGSYNEQFF | TGCGCCAGCAGGTATGGACAGGGTTCCTACAATGAGCAGTTCTTC
NA | TRBD2 | TRBJ2-5 | TRBV5-5 | CASSFATSGSLGETQYF | TGTGCCAGCAGCTTTGCCACTAGCGGGAGTCTAGGGGAGACCCAGTACTTC